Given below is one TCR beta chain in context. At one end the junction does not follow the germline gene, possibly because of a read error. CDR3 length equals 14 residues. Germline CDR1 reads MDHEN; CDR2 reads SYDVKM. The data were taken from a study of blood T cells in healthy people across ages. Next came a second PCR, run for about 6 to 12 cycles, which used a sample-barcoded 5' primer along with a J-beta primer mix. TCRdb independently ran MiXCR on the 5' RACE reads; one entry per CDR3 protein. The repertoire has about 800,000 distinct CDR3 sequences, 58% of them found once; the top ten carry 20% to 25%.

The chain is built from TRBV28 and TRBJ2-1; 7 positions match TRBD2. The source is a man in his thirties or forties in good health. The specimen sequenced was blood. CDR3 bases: TGTACCAGCAGTGTAAGCGGGGTCTACAATGAGCAGTTCTTC. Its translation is CTSSVSGVYNEQFF. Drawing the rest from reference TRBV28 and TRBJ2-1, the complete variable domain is DVKVTQSSRYLVKRTGEKVFLECVQDMDHENMFWYRQDPGLGLRLIYFSYDVKMKEKGDIPEGYSVSREKKERFSLILESASTNQTSMYLCTSSVSGVYNEQFFGPGTRLTVL.